The 21 T cell receptor beta chains given below trace back to one sample, sequenced in a study of cytotoxic CD8 clonotypes in ibrutinib-treated CLL. Only in-frame clones appear in the TCRdb table, and some are missing; sequencing was by immunoSEQ multiplex PCR. Found here are roughly 100,000 clones, around 80% of them singletons; the top ten hold under 35%. The sample consisted of PBMCs, taken after 12 months of ibrutinib treatment. The receptors originated from a human donor with chronic lymphocytic leukemia.

The chain has TRBV6-5 and TRBJ1-5; tentative D call: TRBD1 (5 bases). Germline V CDR1 and CDR2: MNHEY, SVGAGI. This CDR3 has 14 amino acids. Deletions cut 8 bases from V and 1 base from J, with 12 bases between. The CDR3 DNA reads as TGTGCCAGCCATGCCGGGGGGAGCAATCAGCCCCAGCATTTT. Translation: CASHAGGSNQPQHF.

This clone was counted only a few times. The rearrangement links TRBV28 to TRBJ1-2, with a possible D match to TRBD1 (6 bases). The CDR3 contains 12 residues. From germline, CDR1 is MDHEN and CDR2 SYDVKM. Trimming cost V 5 bases and J 6 bases, with 10 bases left between them. CDR3 residues: CASSSRQDGYTF. For the CDR3, the DNA is TGTGCCAGCAGTAGCCGACAGGATGGCTACACCTTC.

V usage is TRBV7-8 and J usage is TRBJ2-7; D call uncertain. The CDR3 totals 14 residues. V shed 7 bases and J shed 1 base, with 14 bases lying between them. CDR1 is SGHVS and CDR2 is FQNEAQ in the germline V gene. The DNA of the CDR3 is TGTGCCAGCACCCCTTCCGGGTGGTCCTACGAGCAGTACTTC. Translation gives CASTPSGWSYEQYF.

This clone has only a few counts. CDR3: CSSRGTGVTEAFF. In DNA, the CDR3 is TGCAGCTCACGGGGGACAGGGGTCACTGAAGCTTTCTTT. V usage is TRBV29-1 and J usage is TRBJ1-1; 10 bases match TRBD1. J was trimmed by 4 bases and V by 8 bases; bases with no gene match: 7. The CDR3 is made up of 13 amino acids. Germline values: CDR1 SQVTM, CDR2 ANQGSEA.

The rearrangement uses TRBV5-1 and TRBJ2-5; 9 nucleotides line up with TRBD2. The CDR3 length is 16 residues. J was trimmed by 3 bases and V by 0 bases; bases with no gene match: 6. Germline-derived CDR1 and CDR2 are SGHRS and YFSETQ. Here the CDR3 reads CASSLAGSGGKETQYF. In DNA, the CDR3 is TGCGCCAGCAGCTTGGCGGGTAGCGGGGGTAAAGAGACCCAGTACTTC.

The CDR3 coding sequence is TGTGCCAGCACGACAGGGATCACAGATACGCAGTATTTT. Amino acids: CASTTGITDTQYF. The chain has TRBV2 and TRBJ2-3, with TRBD1 matching over 7 bases. This CDR3 is built from 13 residues. From germline, CDR1 is SNHLY and CDR2 FYNNEI. Trimming cost V 7 bases and J 2 bases; bases outside gene matches: 3.

The CDR3 region has the DNA TGTGCCAGCACGCTGGGACGCGGGGGGGCTCAAGAGACCCAGTACTTC. Its protein is CASTLGRGGAQETQYF. The V and J genes are TRBV2 and TRBJ2-5, with 9 bases identical to TRBD2. CDR1 is SNHLY, CDR2 FYNNEI, per germline. The ends lost 7 bases at V and 2 bases at J; junction bases unmatched: 11. This CDR3 region has 16 residues.

This clone occurred many times. The genes are TRBV9 and TRBJ2-1, with D possibly matching TRBD2 (6 bases). Germline lookup yields CDR1 SGDLS and CDR2 YYNGEE. V was pared by 6 bases and J by 2 bases, with 15 bases between. The CDR3 sequence is 15 residues long. CDR3 DNA: TGTGCCAGCACCGAAGGAGGGGATGCCTACAATGAGCAGTTCTTC. It specifies CASTEGGDAYNEQFF.

V usage is TRBV5-1 and J usage is TRBJ1-2; weak D call: TRBD1 (6 bases). Germline assignment: CDR1 SGHRS and CDR2 YFSETQ. Trimming left V 0 bases short and J 2 bases short, with 14 bases between. The CDR3 length is 16 residues. The CDR3 DNA reads as TGCGCCAGCAGCTTGGGAGGGCAGGGGCAGAACTATGGCTACACCTTC. It yields the protein CASSLGGQGQNYGYTF.

The chain recombines TRBV6-6 with TRBJ2-7; D gene unclear. The ends were cut back, 4 bases at V and 3 bases at J, with 7 bases in the middle. Germline-derived CDR1 and CDR2 are MNHNY and SVGAGI (reference sequence). The CDR3 sequence is 12 residues long. The CDR3 here is CASSSYSYEQYF. DNA of the CDR3: TGTGCCAGCAGTTCCTATAGCTACGAGCAGTACTTC.

V and J are TRBV7-9 and TRBJ2-4; the D is unclear. Trimming took off 5 bases at V and 5 bases at J, with 13 bases between the two ends. The CDR3 extends over 14 amino acids. Germline CDR1 SEHNR, CDR2 FQNEAQ (reference sequence). CDR3 sequence (DNA): TGTGCCAGCAGCGCAATCGTTGGTCAAAACATTCAGTACTTC. Translating it yields CASSAIVGQNIQYF.

This rearrangement joins TRBV2 to TRBJ1-1, with TRBD1 matching over 10 bases. The CDR3 runs 15 residues. Germline CDR1 reads SNHLY; CDR2 reads FYNNEI. J was trimmed by 10 bases and V by 4 bases; bases with no gene match: 12. The CDR3 spells CASSGSGQGRLVAFF. CDR3 bases: TGTGCCAGCAGTGGGTCGGGACAGGGGAGATTAGTAGCTTTCTTT.

V is TRBV5-1 and J is TRBJ2-2, with 9 bases fitting TRBD1. Germline CDR1 is SGHRS and CDR2 is YFSETQ. With V trimmed by 3 bases and J by 3 bases, 6 bases remained unmatched. The CDR3 has 16 amino acids. The DNA of the CDR3 is TGCGCCAGCAGCTCGCCGGGACAGGGAGACACCGGGGAGCTGTTTTTT. Translation: CASSSPGQGDTGELFF.

This clone was seen only a few times. The chain employs TRBV2 and TRBJ1-5; D is ambiguous. Germline CDR1 reads SNHLY; CDR2 reads FYNNEI. Trimming stripped 1 base from V and 4 bases from J, with 11 bases between. The CDR3 runs to 15 residues. CDR3 in DNA: TGTGCCAGCAGTGAAGTGACGGGCCGGAATCAGCCCCAGCATTTT. It translates to CASSEVTGRNQPQHF. The full variable domain, completed using reference TRBV2 and TRBJ1-5, is EPEVTQTPSHQVTQMGQEVILRCVPISNHLYFYWYRQILGQKVEFLVSFYNNEISEKSEIFDDQFSVERPDGSNFTLKIRSTKLEDSAMYFCASSEVTGRNQPQHFGDGTRLSIL.

In nucleotides, the CDR3 is TGTGCCAGCAGCGTAGCGGGGGGGCAAGATACGCAGTATTTT. Its translation: CASSVAGGQDTQYF. The chain has TRBV9 and TRBJ2-3; 8 bases fit TRBD2. The V segment lost 0 bases and the J segment 5 bases; nucleotides outside the gene matches: 2. The germline CDR1 and CDR2 sequences are SGDLS and YYNGEE. The CDR3 extends over 14 amino acids.

The V call is TRBV11-3, the J call TRBJ2-6; D is unclear. V was shortened by 4 bases and J by 0 bases, with 10 bases between the two germline ends. This CDR3 has 16 residues. In germline, CDR1 is SGHNT, CDR2 YENEEA. The CDR3 loop reads CASSSQTASGANVLTF. DNA of the CDR3: TGTGCCAGCAGCTCTCAGACGGCCTCTGGGGCCAACGTCCTGACTTTC. Complete variable domain (other parts from reference TRBV11-3 and TRBJ2-6): EAGVVQSPRYKIIEKKQPVAFWCNPISGHNTLYWYLQNLGQGPELLIRYENEEAVDDSQLPKDRFSAERLKGVDSTLKIQPAELGDSAVYLCASSSQTASGANVLTFGAGSRLTVL.

This chain connects TRBV30 to TRBJ1-1, with D perhaps matching TRBD1 (5 bases). CDR1 GTSNPN and CDR2 SVGIG come from the germline V gene (reference sequence). The length of the CDR3 is 17 residues. V gave up 1 base and J gave up 1 base, with 19 bases separating them. The chain's CDR3 is CAWSAPRAGFPNTEAFF. The CDR3 region has the DNA TGTGCCTGGAGTGCTCCCAGGGCAGGCTTTCCGAACACTGAAGCTTTCTTT. Together with reference TRBV30 and TRBJ1-1, the CDR3 gives the full variable domain: SQTIHQWPATLVQPVGSPLSLECTVEGTSNPNLYWYRQAAGRGLQLLFYSVGIGQISSEVPQNLSASRPQDRQFILSSKKLLLSDSGFYLCAWSAPRAGFPNTEAFFGQGTRLTVV.

This clone was found a few times. The chain combines TRBV19 with TRBJ1-6; D is uncertain. Germline V CDR1 and CDR2: LNHDA, SQIVND (reference sequence). V shed 0 bases and J shed 5 bases, with 14 bases lying between them. The CDR3 consists of 17 residues. This chain's CDR3 is CASSIDLGSSNNSPLHF. As DNA, the CDR3 is TGTGCCAGTAGTATAGATCTCGGGAGTTCCAATAATTCACCCCTCCACTTT.

This rearrangement joins TRBV28 to TRBJ1-3; D call uncertain. V was clipped by 1 base and J by 3 bases, with 10 bases between them. Germline values: CDR1 MDHEN, CDR2 SYDVKM. This CDR3 has 15 residues. DNA for the CDR3: TGTGCCAGCAGTTTATACACGGGTGATGGAAACACCATATATTTT. Its translation is CASSLYTGDGNTIYF. The full variable domain, with the rest looked up from reference TRBV28 and TRBJ1-3, is DVKVTQSSRYLVKRTGEKVFLECVQDMDHENMFWYRQDPGLGLRLIYFSYDVKMKEKGDIPEGYSVSREKKERFSLILESASTNQTSMYLCASSLYTGDGNTIYFGEGSWLTVV.

The chain combines TRBV5-4 with TRBJ2-7, with TRBD2 as a possible D gene (5 bases). V lost 1 base and J lost 0, with 8 bases in between. The germline gives CDR1 SGHNT, CDR2 YYREEE (reference sequence). The CDR3 spans 14 residues. The CDR3 sequence: CASSLQGSSYEQYF. The CDR3 DNA sequence: TGTGCCAGCAGCTTGCAAGGGAGCTCCTACGAGCAGTACTTC.

The rearrangement uses TRBV28 and TRBJ1-5; 7 bases map to TRBD1. The CDR3 has 16 amino acids. Germline lookup yields CDR1 MDHEN and CDR2 SYDVKM. V dropped 5 bases and J dropped 1; count of bases not matched to a gene: 8. In DNA form, the CDR3 reads TGTGCCAGCAGTGGCAGGGGGGCTCGGAGCAATCAGCCCCAGCATTTT. Amino acids: CASSGRGARSNQPQHF.